This T cell receptor beta chain came from a study of OX40 agonist ivuxolimab in advanced cancers. Study details: Therapy given before enrollment (anti-PD-1, anti-PD-L1 or anti-CTLA-4) was allowed, and around 44% had some.

Germline assignment: CDR1 SNHLY and CDR2 FYNNEI. The CDR3 spans 12 residues. V was cut by 11 bases and J by 4 bases, with 12 bases left in between. Repertoires were generated with immunoSEQ multiplex PCR, while TCRdb's copy carries only in-frame clones and drops some. Altogether 100,000 or so clones are present, over 75% being singletons, with the ten largest covering 1.5% to 2.5%. This sample comprised CD4+ or CD8+ T cells sorted from blood, obtained in a trial of the OX40 agonist ivuxolimab. The TCR comes from an adult with an advanced solid tumor such as melanoma, head and neck, liver or kidney cancer. This chain joins TRBV2 and TRBJ2-1, with D tentatively TRBD2 (6 bases). This chain's CDR3 is CAGGWTYNEQFF. CDR3 nucleotide sequence: TGTGCCGGGGGGTGGACATACAATGAGCAGTTCTTC. The whole variable domain, filled in from reference TRBV2 and TRBJ2-1, reads EPEVTQTPSHQVTQMGQEVILRCVPISNHLYFYWYRQILGQKVEFLVSFYNNEISEKSEIFDDQFSVERPDGSNFTLKIRSTKLEDSAMYFCAGGWTYNEQFFGPGTRLTVL.